Here is one T cell receptor (beta chain) with its context. The data were obtained in a study of blood T cell repertoires in COVID-19. Study details: Samples representing acute and convalescent COVID-19 were sourced from the United States, Italy and Spain. Sample material is recorded as cDNA or gDNA derived from T cells, B-cell-depleted T cells, or PBMCs.

TCRdb keeps only in-frame clones here, not all; method: immunoSEQ multiplex PCR. Of 120,000 to 150,000 clones listed, around 87% are singletons. The CDR3 contains 16 residues. Germline V gene lookup returns CDR1 MNHNS and CDR2 SASEGT. The V and J ends lost 3 bases and 7 bases, in that order; junction bases with no gene match: 7. This clonotype was sampled from a man aged 18 to 30 with COVID-19, enrolled during active disease. This rearrangement joins TRBV6-1 to TRBJ2-2; TRBD1 matches at 11 bases. Material: peripheral blood. DNA of the CDR3: TGTGCCAGCAGTGACAGAGGACAGGGGGCGGGCGGGGAGCTGTTTTTT. This sequence encodes CASSDRGQGAGGELFF.